Below, 13 T cell receptor beta chains from the same sample are listed, as sequenced in a study of blood T cell repertoires in COVID-19. Assay: immunoSEQ multiplex PCR; the TCRdb copy retains only in-frame clones and omits some. The sample consists of about 190,000 clones, around 83% of them appearing once. The sequencing sample was made of peripheral blood. The receptors shown here come from a woman between 35 and 50 years old with acute or convalescent COVID-19.

V and J are TRBV27 and TRBJ2-6; weak D call: TRBD1 (6 bases). Germline values: CDR1 MNHEY, CDR2 SMNVEV (reference sequence). This CDR3 has 16 residues. Trimming shortened V by 0 bases and J by 2 bases, and 8 bases separated the two germline ends. The CDR3: CASSLSAGAGANVLTF. The CDR3 DNA follows: TGTGCCAGCAGTTTATCGGCAGGGGCTGGGGCCAACGTCCTGACTTTC.

The V call is TRBV12-5, the J call TRBJ1-5; D is unresolved. There are 12 residues in the CDR3. The germline gives CDR1 LGHNT, CDR2 FRNRAP. V dropped 2 bases and J dropped 7 bases, with 6 bases sitting between them. CDR3 in amino acids: CASGLPGQPQHF. CDR3 nucleotide sequence: TGTGCTAGTGGTTTGCCCGGGCAGCCCCAGCATTTT.

The rearrangement joins TRBV5-1 to TRBJ2-1, with D perhaps matching TRBD2 (5 bases). Trimming shortened V by 6 bases and J by 6 bases, and 13 bases separated the two germline ends. CDR1 and CDR2 (germline): SGHRS, YFSETQ. The CDR3 totals 13 residues. The CDR3 nucleotides are TGCGCCAGCACTACCCGAGGGAGCAATGAGCAGTTCTTC. As protein: CASTTRGSNEQFF. The complete variable domain, with remaining parts taken from reference TRBV5-1 and TRBJ2-1, reads KAGVTQTPRYLIKTRGQQVTLSCSPISGHRSVSWYQQTPGQGLQFLFEYFSETQRNKGNFPGRFSGRQFSNSRSEMNVSTLELGDSALYLCASTTRGSNEQFFGPGTRLTVL.

The chain has TRBV4-1 and TRBJ2-5, with 11 bases matching TRBD2. The CDR3 has 22 amino acids. From germline, CDR1 is MGHRA and CDR2 YSYEKL. V lost 4 bases and J lost 2; bases outside the gene matches: 24. CDR3 sequence (DNA): TGCGCCAGCAGCCTAAGGGGTTCCTCTAGCGGGGGGACTCCGACTTATCAAGAGACCCAGTACTTC. This gives the protein CASSLRGSSSGGTPTYQETQYF.

As regards this clone: Other DNA sequences in this specimen translate into the identical CDR3. This rearrangement joins TRBV6-1 to TRBJ2-3; 11 nucleotides match TRBD1. Germline values: CDR1 MNHNS, CDR2 SASEGT. The CDR3 runs to 14 residues. Trimming removed 3 bases from V and 4 bases from J; junction bases left unmatched: 0. DNA for the CDR3: TGTGCCAGCAGTGAGGGACAGGGGGCAGATACGCAGTATTTT. Translated, it gives CASSEGQGADTQYF.

This rearrangement joins TRBV14 to TRBJ2-5; tentative D call: TRBD1 (7 bases). CDR1 is SGHDN and CDR2 is FVKESK in the germline V gene. Trimming removed 4 bases at V and 5 bases at J, with 14 bases between. The CDR3 extends over 14 amino acids. As DNA, the CDR3 is TGTGCCAGCAGCCGCGGGACAGTTAGGGAGACCCAGTACTTC. It specifies CASSRGTVRETQYF.

This chain links TRBV7-2 with TRBJ1-4; no definite D call. The germline V gene encodes CDR1 SGHTA and CDR2 FQGNSA. The CDR3 has 13 amino acids. V shed 7 bases and J shed 8 bases, with 14 bases lying between them. The chain's CDR3 is CASTRTGNEKLFF. The CDR3 DNA sequence: TGTGCCAGCACTAGGACGGGAAACGAAAAACTGTTTTTT.

This chain connects TRBV6-5 to TRBJ2-3; 7 positions agree with TRBD1. CDR3 size: 15 residues. From germline, CDR1 is MNHEY and CDR2 SVGAGI. V lost 7 bases, J lost 0 bases, and 7 bases stayed unmatched. CDR3 region: CASIDWTGSTDTQYF. DNA of the CDR3: TGTGCCAGCATCGACTGGACAGGCAGCACAGATACGCAGTATTTT.

V gene TRBV7-8 combines with J gene TRBJ2-3; D may be TRBD1 (6 bases). CDR1 SGHVS and CDR2 FQNEAQ come from the germline V gene. The CDR3 loop spans 17 amino acids. Trimming cost V 3 bases and J 6 bases, with 22 bases left between them. The CDR3 region is CASSLGWGTQLGDTQYF. CDR3 bases: TGTGCCAGCAGCTTGGGGTGGGGGACACAACTGGGGGATACGCAGTATTTT. The whole variable domain, remainder taken from reference TRBV7-8 and TRBJ2-3, is GAGVSQSPRYKVAKRGQDVALRCDPISGHVSLFWYQQALGQGPEFLTYFQNEAQLDKSGLPSDRFFAERPEGSVSTLKIQRTQQEDSAVYLCASSLGWGTQLGDTQYFGPGTRLTVL.

This chain links TRBV19 with TRBJ1-2; a possible D gene is TRBD1 (6 bases). The CDR3 is 15 amino acids. V was trimmed by 2 bases and J by 0 bases, leaving 10 bases between them. The germline gives CDR1 LNHDA, CDR2 SQIVND (reference sequence). The CDR3: CASSIKQGANYGYTF. CDR3 coding DNA: TGTGCCAGTAGTATAAAACAGGGCGCTAACTATGGCTACACCTTC.

In nucleotides, the CDR3 is TGCGCCAGCAGCCTGGGCCCGGGACAGCCTTCCTACAATGAGCAGTTCTTC. Residues: CASSLGPGQPSYNEQFF. The gene calls are TRBV5-1 and TRBJ2-1, with TRBD1 identical over 7 bases. Germline CDR1 and CDR2: SGHRS and YFSETQ. V shed 4 bases, J shed 1 base, and the junction held 11 bases outside the gene matches. The CDR3 length is 17 residues.

The CDR3 is CASVPTGNQPQHF. The CDR3, as DNA: TGTGCCAGTGTACCTACAGGGAATCAGCCCCAGCATTTT. The rearrangement uses TRBV19 and TRBJ1-5; D might be TRBD1 (6 bases). With 8 bases removed from V and 4 bases from J, the gap between germline ends came to 12 bases. Germline V CDR1 and CDR2: LNHDA, SQIVND (reference sequence). CDR3 length: 13 amino acids.

The chain is built from TRBV11-2 and TRBJ2-1, with 7 bases fitting TRBD2. Losses at the gene ends were 0 bases for V and 3 bases for J; bases not matched to a gene: 5. Germline V lookup: CDR1 SGHAT, CDR2 FQNNGV. The CDR3 runs to 16 residues. The CDR3 DNA follows: TGTGCCAGCAGCTTAGATGGGACTACCTTCTACAATGAGCAGTTCTTC. It translates to CASSLDGTTFYNEQFF.